The 9 T cell receptor beta chains below were found in one sample sequenced in a study of CD8+ T cells in alopecia areata. The authors extracted RNA and reverse transcribed it into cDNA as the sequencing template. Repertoires were generated with immunoSEQ multiplex PCR, while TCRdb's copy carries only in-frame clones and drops some. In the table there are about 120,000 clones, roughly 55% of which are singletons. Treatment indicated: oral pan-JAK inhibitor, 5-10 mg twice daily. Sample: CD8+ T cells sorted from blood, taken at week 24, from a patient treated with tofacitinib. All receptors derive from a human donor with alopecia areata.

The chain links TRBV5-1 to TRBJ2-1, with 10 bases aligning to TRBD2. V lost 4 bases, J lost 8 bases, and 9 bases stayed unmatched. This CDR3 has 15 amino acids. Germline lookup yields CDR1 SGHRS and CDR2 YFSETQ. CDR3 coding DNA: TGCGCCAGCAGCCCAGCGGGGGGGCGGCACGATGAGCAGTTCTTC. It is translated as CASSPAGGRHDEQFF. Based on the CDR3 plus reference TRBV5-1 and TRBJ2-1, the full variable domain is KAGVTQTPRYLIKTRGQQVTLSCSPISGHRSVSWYQQTPGQGLQFLFEYFSETQRNKGNFPGRFSGRQFSNSRSEMNVSTLELGDSALYLCASSPAGGRHDEQFFGPGTRLTVL.

The chain couples TRBV30 to TRBJ2-6; D ambiguous. This CDR3 region has 14 residues. The V gene's germline CDR1 is GTSNPN and CDR2 SVGIG (reference sequence). Between the trimmed V and J ends, which lost 2 bases and 2 bases, there was a span of 7 bases. CDR3 in amino acids: CAWSPGTGANVLTF. The CDR3 DNA reads as TGTGCCTGGAGTCCTGGTACTGGGGCCAACGTCCTGACTTTC.

The chain employs TRBV30 and TRBJ2-1; tentative D call: TRBD2 (5 bases). V was clipped by 5 bases and J by 8 bases, with 13 bases between them. Germline assignment: CDR1 GTSNPN and CDR2 SVGIG (reference sequence). The length of the CDR3 is 12 residues. The CDR3 DNA reads as TGTGCCTGGTCCCTTGGGAGCTATGAGCAGTTCTTC. Its protein is CAWSLGSYEQFF. Full variable domain (rest looked up from reference TRBV30 and TRBJ2-1): SQTIHQWPATLVQPVGSPLSLECTVEGTSNPNLYWYRQAAGRGLQLLFYSVGIGQISSEVPQNLSASRPQDRQFILSSKKLLLSDSGFYLCAWSLGSYEQFFGPGTRLTVL.

This rearrangement joins TRBV5-4 to TRBJ2-7, with a tentative D call TRBD2 (5 bases). The V gene's germline CDR1 is SGHNT and CDR2 YYREEE (reference sequence). The V gene lost 2 bases and the J gene lost 3 bases, with 9 bases spanning the gap. The CDR3 is 13 residues long. The CDR3 nucleotides read TGTGCCAGCAGCTTTGAGCGGCTCTACGAGCAGTACTTC. The encoded protein is CASSFERLYEQYF. Full variable domain (missing parts from reference TRBV5-4 and TRBJ2-7): ETGVTQSPTHLIKTRGQQVTLRCSSQSGHNTVSWYQQALGQGPQFIFQYYREEENGRGNFPPRFSGLQFPNYSSELNVNALELDDSALYLCASSFERLYEQYFGPGTRLTVT.

The sample holds a few counts of this clone. V usage is TRBV4-3 and J usage is TRBJ2-3; D is tentatively TRBD1 or TRBD2 (5 bases each). Germline V gives CDR1 LGHNA, CDR2 YSLEER. Trimming removed 0 bases from V and 2 bases from J, with 12 bases in between. The CDR3 has 16 amino acids. The CDR3 sequence: CASSQDGGRDTDTQYF. DNA for the CDR3: TGCGCCAGCAGCCAAGATGGAGGCAGGGACACAGATACGCAGTATTTT.

The genes are TRBV27 and TRBJ1-1; TRBD1 might be the D (6 bases). The CDR3 length is 12 residues. Per the germline V gene, CDR1 is MNHEY and CDR2 is SMNVEV (reference sequence). The V gene lost 5 bases and the J gene lost 6 bases, with 10 bases spanning the gap. This chain's CDR3 is CASSATGAEAFF. CDR3 nucleotide sequence: TGTGCCAGCAGTGCGACAGGAGCTGAAGCTTTCTTT.

V usage is TRBV27 and J usage is TRBJ2-5, with a tentative D call TRBD2 (6 bases). This CDR3 is built from 18 residues. With 5 bases removed from V and 5 bases from J, the gap between germline ends came to 27 bases. Germline V gene data show CDR1 as MNHEY and CDR2 as SMNVEV (reference sequence). The CDR3 nucleotides are TGTGCCAGCAGTCCCTCGGGGGTTGGGATAGGGCTCGTCGAGACCCAGTACTTC. This gives the protein CASSPSGVGIGLVETQYF.

This clone was picked up a small number of times. This chain connects TRBV27 to TRBJ1-5; 7 nucleotides align to TRBD1. The germline V gene has CDR1 MNHEY and CDR2 SMNVEV (reference sequence). V shed 6 bases, J shed 2 bases, and the junction held 10 bases outside the gene matches. The CDR3 has 16 amino acids. CDR3 region: CASSSLGGRGNQPQHF. CDR3 DNA sequence: TGTGCCAGCAGCTCTTTAGGGGGCCGGGGCAATCAGCCCCAGCATTTT.

The genes are TRBV2 and TRBJ1-2, with 10 bases matching TRBD1. The V segment lost 6 bases and the J segment 6 bases; nucleotides outside the gene matches: 1. CDR1 and CDR2 (germline): SNHLY, FYNNEI. The CDR3 spans 12 residues. The CDR3 spells CASRDRGHGYTF. In DNA form, the CDR3 reads TGTGCCAGCAGAGACAGGGGGCATGGCTACACCTTC. The full variable domain, rest sourced from reference TRBV2 and TRBJ1-2, is EPEVTQTPSHQVTQMGQEVILRCVPISNHLYFYWYRQILGQKVEFLVSFYNNEISEKSEIFDDQFSVERPDGSNFTLKIRSTKLEDSAMYFCASRDRGHGYTFGSGTRLTVV.